A selection of T cell receptor beta chains follows, all from one sample in a study of Graves' ophthalmopathy and Graves' hyperthyroidism. One entry per CDR3 protein, called by TCRdb with MiXCR from the multiplex PCR reads. The sample consists of about 480,000 distinct CDR3 sequences, 13% to 15% of them appearing once. The sequenced sample was blood. The receptor set was obtained from a woman aged 25 to 39 with Graves' ophthalmopathy. Both conserved end residues are part of each CDR3. The D gene is left open where the match is weak. Expanded clones are given a class, and other clones once, few, many or no size at all.

>TRBV12-3/TRBV12-4|many|TRBJ2-7|-
TGTGCCAGCAGTTTACCCCCCACAGGGATTGGGGAGCAGTACTTC
CASSLPPTGIGEQYF
>TRBV24-1|many|TRBJ2-2|TRBD1
TGTGCCACCAGTGATGACAGGGACACCGGGGAGCTGTTTTTT
CATSDDRDTGELFF
>TRBV15|many|TRBJ2-7|-
TGTGCCACCAGCAGAGAAACGGGAGTGCTCTACGAGCAGTACTTC
CATSRETGVLYEQYF
>TRBV20-1|many|TRBJ1-5|-
TGCAGTGCTACCGACGGGAGCAATCAGCCCCAGCATTTT
CSATDGSNQPQHF
>TRBV20-1|-|TRBJ2-5|TRBD1
TGCAGTGCTAGAGCCACCGGGACAGCACAAGAGACCCAGTACTTC
CSARATGTAQETQYF
>TRBV27|many|TRBJ1-1|-
TGTGCCAGCCAAGGGGAAATGAACACTGAAGCTTTCTTT
CASQGEMNTEAFF
>TRBV20-1|many|TRBJ1-1|-
TGCAGTGCTAGAGTGACTGAAGCTTTCTTT
CSARVTEAFF
>TRBV6-5|many|TRBJ2-5|-
TGTGCCAGCAGTTACCCCCAGGGGATCCAAGAGACCCAGTACTTC
CASSYPQGIQETQYF
>TRBV18|-|TRBJ1-3|-
TGTGCCAGCTCACCTGTCAGTGGATCCTCTGGAAACACCATATATTTT
CASSPVSGSSGNTIYF
>TRBV12-3/TRBV12-4|many|TRBJ1-2|-
TGTGCCAGCAGTCCGCGGCCTGGTGGCTACACCTTC
CASSPRPGGYTF
>TRBV29-1|many|TRBJ2-2|TRBD2
TGCAGCGTTGACCAGCGGGGTAACACCGGGGAGCTGTTTTTT
CSVDQRGNTGELFF
>TRBV2|many|TRBJ1-1|TRBD1
TGTGCCAGCAGTGGCAGGGGGAGGACTGAAGCTTTCTTT
CASSGRGRTEAFF
>TRBV6-1|few|TRBJ2-7|-
TGTGCCAGCAGTCAAGGGGTGATGGGTGTCTCCTACGAGCAGTACTTC
CASSQGVMGVSYEQYF
>TRBV20-1|many|TRBJ1-1|-
TGCAGTGCTAGTGTTGGGGGAGGCACTGAAGCTTTCTTT
CSASVGGGTEAFF
>TRBV6-2/TRBV6-3|-|TRBJ1-3|-
TGTGCCAGCCGCCTTTCCGGGGCCGGCGGTGTGTACTCTGGAAACACCATATATTTT
CASRLSGAGGVYSGNTIYF